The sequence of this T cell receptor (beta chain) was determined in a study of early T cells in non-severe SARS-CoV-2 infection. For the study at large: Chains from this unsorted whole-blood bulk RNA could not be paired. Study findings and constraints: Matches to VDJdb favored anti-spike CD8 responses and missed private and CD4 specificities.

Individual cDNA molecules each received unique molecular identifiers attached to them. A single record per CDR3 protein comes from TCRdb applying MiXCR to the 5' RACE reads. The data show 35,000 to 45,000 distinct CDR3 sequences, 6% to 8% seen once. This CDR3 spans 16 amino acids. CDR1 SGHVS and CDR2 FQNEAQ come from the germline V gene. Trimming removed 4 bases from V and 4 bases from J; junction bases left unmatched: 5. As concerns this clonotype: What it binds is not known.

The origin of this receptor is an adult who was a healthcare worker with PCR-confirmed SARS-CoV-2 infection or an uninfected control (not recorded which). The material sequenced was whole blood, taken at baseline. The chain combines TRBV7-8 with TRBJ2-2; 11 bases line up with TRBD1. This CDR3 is CASSSKGQGVTGELFF. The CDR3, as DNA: TGTGCCAGCAGCTCCAAGGGACAGGGGGTCACCGGGGAGCTGTTTTTT.